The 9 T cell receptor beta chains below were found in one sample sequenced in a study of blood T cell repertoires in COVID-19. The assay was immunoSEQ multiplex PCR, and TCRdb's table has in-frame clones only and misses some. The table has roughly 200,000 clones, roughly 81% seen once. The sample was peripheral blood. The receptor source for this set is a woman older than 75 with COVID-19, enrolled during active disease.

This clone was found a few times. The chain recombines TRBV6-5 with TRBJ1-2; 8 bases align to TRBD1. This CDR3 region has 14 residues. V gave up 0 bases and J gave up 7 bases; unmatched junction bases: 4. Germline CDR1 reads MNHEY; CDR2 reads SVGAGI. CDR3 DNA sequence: TGTGCCAGCAGTTACTCTCCAGGGGGCCTTGGCTACACCTTC. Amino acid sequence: CASSYSPGGLGYTF.

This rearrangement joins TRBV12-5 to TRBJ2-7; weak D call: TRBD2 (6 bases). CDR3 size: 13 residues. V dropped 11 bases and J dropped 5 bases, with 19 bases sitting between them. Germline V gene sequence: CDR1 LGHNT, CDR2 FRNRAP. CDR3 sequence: CADRREAYHEQYF. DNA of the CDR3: TGTGCTGACCGTAGGGAGGCGTACCACGAGCAGTACTTC.

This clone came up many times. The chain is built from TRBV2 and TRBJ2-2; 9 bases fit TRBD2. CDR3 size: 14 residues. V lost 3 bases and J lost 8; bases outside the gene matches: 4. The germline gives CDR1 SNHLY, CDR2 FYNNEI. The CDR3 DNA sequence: TGTGCCAGCAGTGACTGGACTAGCGCGGGGGAGCTGTTTTTT. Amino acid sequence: CASSDWTSAGELFF.

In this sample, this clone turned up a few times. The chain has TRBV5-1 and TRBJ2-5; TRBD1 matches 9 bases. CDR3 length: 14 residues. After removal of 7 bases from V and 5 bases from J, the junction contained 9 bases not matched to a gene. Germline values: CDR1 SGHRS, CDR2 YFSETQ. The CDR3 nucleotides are TGCGCCAGCGGACCCGGGACAGGGTGGGAGACCCAGTACTTC. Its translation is CASGPGTGWETQYF.

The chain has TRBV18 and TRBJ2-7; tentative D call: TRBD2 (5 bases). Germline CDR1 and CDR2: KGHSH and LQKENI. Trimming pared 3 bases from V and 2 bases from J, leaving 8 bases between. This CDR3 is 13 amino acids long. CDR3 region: CASSPPGTYEQYF. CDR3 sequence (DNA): TGTGCCAGCTCACCCCCGGGAACCTACGAGCAGTACTTC.

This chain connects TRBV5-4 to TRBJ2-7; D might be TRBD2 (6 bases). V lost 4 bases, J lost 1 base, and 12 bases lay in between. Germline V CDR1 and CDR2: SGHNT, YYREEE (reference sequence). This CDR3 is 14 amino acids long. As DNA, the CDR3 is TGTGCCAGCAGCCAGGAGGGGTTATCCTACGAGCAGTACTTC. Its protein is CASSQEGLSYEQYF.

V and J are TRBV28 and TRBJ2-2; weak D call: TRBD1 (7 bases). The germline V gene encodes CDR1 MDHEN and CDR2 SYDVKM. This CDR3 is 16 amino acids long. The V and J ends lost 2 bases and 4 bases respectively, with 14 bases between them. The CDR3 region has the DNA TGTGCCAGCAGTTTAAATCAGGGGGGTACCACCGGGGAGCTGTTTTTT. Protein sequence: CASSLNQGGTTGELFF.

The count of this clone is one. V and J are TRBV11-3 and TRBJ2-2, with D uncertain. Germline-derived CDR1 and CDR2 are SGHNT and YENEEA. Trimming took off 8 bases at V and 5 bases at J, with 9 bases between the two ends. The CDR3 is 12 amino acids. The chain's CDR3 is CASSRQTGELFF. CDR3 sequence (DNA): TGTGCCAGCTCGAGGCAAACCGGGGAGCTGTTTTTT.

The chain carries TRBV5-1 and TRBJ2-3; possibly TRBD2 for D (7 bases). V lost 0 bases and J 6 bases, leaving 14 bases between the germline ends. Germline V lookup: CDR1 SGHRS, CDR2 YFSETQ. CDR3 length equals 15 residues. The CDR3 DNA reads TGCGCCAGCAGCTTGGGCTGGGGGGGCAGTGATACGCAGTATTTT. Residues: CASSLGWGGSDTQYF.